The 12 T cell receptor beta chains in this list originate from one sample, sequenced in a study of regulatory T cells in long-lasting Graves disease. Stated time point: newly diagnosed GD, antithyroid drugs for less than 3 months. Isolated PBMC RNA provided the starting material for the TCR library. Relying on iRepertoire HTBI primers and Arm-PCR of CDR3 regions, the team built TCR beta libraries. TCRdb processed the multiplex PCR reads anew with MiXCR; each CDR3 protein has one entry. The table shows about 530,000 distinct CDR3 sequences, with 15% to 20% occurring only once. This same sample was also part of a study on T cells in Graves' hyperthyroidism and ophthalmopathy.

The specimen comprised peripheral blood mononuclear cells (PBMCs), sampled at new diagnosis, from a patient treated with antithyroid drugs. Receptor source: a middle-aged woman with Graves disease.

This clonotype was detected only a few times. The rearrangement uses TRBV12-3 or TRBV12-4 and TRBJ2-1, with D possibly TRBD1 on 6 matching bases. V gave up 9 bases and J gave up 7 bases, with 7 bases separating them. This CDR3 contains 10 residues. The CDR3 sequence: CARDSNEQFF. The CDR3 coding sequence is TGTGCCAGGGACAGTAATGAGCAGTTCTTC.

This clonotype came up a few times. The rearrangement links TRBV4-2 to TRBJ2-3; D is perhaps TRBD2 (7 bases). Trimming cost V 4 bases and J 4 bases, with 21 bases left between them. The CDR3 length is 17 residues. The V gene's germline CDR1 is LGHNA and CDR2 YNFKEQ. The CDR3 nucleotides are TGTGCCAGCAGCCCAGTACCGGGGGGCTTGTCCGCAGATACGCAGTATTTT. Its translation is CASSPVPGGLSADTQYF.

This clonotype was recorded at least ten times. The V and J genes are TRBV2 and TRBJ2-7; 7 nucleotides agree with TRBD2. The ends lost 6 bases at V and 3 bases at J; junction bases unmatched: 2. Germline CDR1 SNHLY, CDR2 FYNNEI. There are 12 residues in the CDR3. This chain's CDR3 is CASRWGGYEQYF. The CDR3 nucleotides are TGTGCCAGCAGATGGGGGGGCTACGAGCAGTACTTC.

This clonotype was detected ten times or more. V gene TRBV18 combines with J gene TRBJ2-1; 8 bases are shared with TRBD2. Germline values: CDR1 KGHSH, CDR2 LQKENI. With 5 bases clipped from V and 6 bases from J, the junction kept 6 bases outside the gene matches. The length of the CDR3 is 14 residues. CDR3 DNA sequence: TGTGCCAGCTCATCGTCCGGGGGGGCCAATGAGCAGTTCTTC. As protein: CASSSSGGANEQFF.

The sample holds many counts of this clonotype. The chain is built from TRBV3-1 and TRBJ1-1; D is possibly TRBD1 (5 bases). V was clipped by 4 bases and J by 0 bases, with 9 bases between them. Germline CDR1 is LGHDT and CDR2 is YNNKEL (reference sequence). The CDR3 runs 14 residues. The DNA of the CDR3 is TGTGCCAGCAGCCTACAGGAGATGAACACTGAAGCTTTCTTT. This encodes CASSLQEMNTEAFF.

In its sample, this clonotype was seen a few times. The chain employs TRBV3-1 and TRBJ2-2; D may be TRBD2 (5 bases). Germline V gene data show CDR1 as LGHDT and CDR2 as YNNKEL (reference sequence). The CDR3 covers 15 residues. V shed 3 bases and J shed 6 bases, with 14 bases lying between them. The CDR3 spells CASSHVTTRSGELFF. The CDR3 nucleotides are TGTGCCAGCAGCCATGTAACAACTAGGTCCGGGGAGCTGTTTTTT.

This clonotype was recorded at least ten times. The rearrangement links TRBV7-9 to TRBJ1-1; D gene unclear. Trimming took 6 bases from V and 7 from J, leaving 15 bases between them. The germline V gene encodes CDR1 SEHNR and CDR2 FQNEAQ (reference sequence). The CDR3 sequence is 13 residues long. CDR3 in amino acids: CASRRLDTLEAFF. Here the CDR3 DNA reads TGTGCCAGCAGACGCCTTGATACCCTTGAAGCTTTCTTT.

This clonotype was detected ten times or more. The CDR3 here is CASSTQGTGYTGELFF. CDR3 DNA sequence: TGTGCCAGCAGCACCCAAGGGACAGGATACACCGGGGAGCTGTTTTTT. This chain uses TRBV3-1 with TRBJ2-2, with 8 bases aligning to TRBD1. This CDR3 contains 16 residues. CDR1 and CDR2 (germline): LGHDT, YNNKEL (reference sequence). J gave up 3 bases and V 5 bases, and 8 bases lay outside the gene matches.

This clonotype turned up a few times. J is TRBJ1-5 and V is TRBV5-1; a weak D match, TRBD1 (6 bases). CDR1 is SGHRS, CDR2 YFSETQ, per germline. Trimming pared 2 bases from V and 7 bases from J, leaving 16 bases between. CDR3 size: 15 residues. The CDR3 nucleotides read TGCGCCAGCAGCTTACGGGGGGGCGCAGAGCAGCCCCAGCATTTT. The encoded protein is CASSLRGGAEQPQHF.

This clonotype was counted between two and nine times. The genes are TRBV5-6 and TRBJ2-7, with D perhaps given as TRBD1 or TRBD2 (5 bases each). The CDR3 has 14 residues. V lost 7 bases and J lost 4, with 18 bases in between. Germline-derived CDR1 and CDR2 are SGHDT and YYEEEE. CDR3 nucleotides: TGTGCCAGCGGAATAGAGGGACCCCTTTACGAGCAGTACTTC. Translation: CASGIEGPLYEQYF.

This chain connects TRBV9 to TRBJ1-6; the D gene is possibly TRBD1 (6 bases). Germline values: CDR1 SGDLS, CDR2 YYNGEE. V was trimmed by 4 bases and J by 13 bases, leaving 12 bases between them. This CDR3 comprises 12 residues. CDR3 coding DNA: TGTGCCAGCAGCTCGGGGCAGGGGCCCCTCCACTTT. Translation gives CASSSGQGPLHF.

A few counts support this clonotype. This chain connects TRBV19 to TRBJ2-1; no definite D call. The CDR3 has 15 residues. Germline lookup yields CDR1 LNHDA and CDR2 SQIVND (reference sequence). Trimming took 6 bases from V and 8 from J, leaving 20 bases between them. This CDR3 reads CASRPRSIRLDEQFF. The DNA for the CDR3 is TGTGCCAGTAGGCCAAGGTCCATAAGGTTGGATGAGCAGTTCTTC.